This T cell receptor beta chain is drawn from a study of blood T cell repertoires in COVID-19. Overall study: Specimens from acute and convalescent COVID-19 originated in the United States, Italy and Spain. Sample material is recorded as cDNA or gDNA derived from T cells, B-cell-depleted T cells, or PBMCs.

Per the study methods: Amplification with reference gene primers provided the estimates of nucleated cell counts. Here immunoSEQ multiplex PCR was the method, and the copy in TCRdb shows in-frame clones only, minus some. The DNA gave D and trimming, while V, J and clone size come from that table. The table includes about 120,000 clones, 75% to 90% detected once. Germline CDR1 is LGHNA and CDR2 is YNFKEQ. V was pared by 2 bases and J by 2 bases, with 18 bases between. The CDR3 contains 17 residues. The sequencing sample was made of peripheral blood. The J gene is TRBJ1-1, the V gene TRBV4-2; D is perhaps TRBD1 (6 bases). The source is a man aged 25-45 years with acute or convalescent COVID-19. The CDR3: CASSQLSTGGTNTEAFF. In DNA, the CDR3 is TGTGCCAGCAGCCAACTCTCGACAGGTGGGACAAACACTGAAGCTTTCTTT.